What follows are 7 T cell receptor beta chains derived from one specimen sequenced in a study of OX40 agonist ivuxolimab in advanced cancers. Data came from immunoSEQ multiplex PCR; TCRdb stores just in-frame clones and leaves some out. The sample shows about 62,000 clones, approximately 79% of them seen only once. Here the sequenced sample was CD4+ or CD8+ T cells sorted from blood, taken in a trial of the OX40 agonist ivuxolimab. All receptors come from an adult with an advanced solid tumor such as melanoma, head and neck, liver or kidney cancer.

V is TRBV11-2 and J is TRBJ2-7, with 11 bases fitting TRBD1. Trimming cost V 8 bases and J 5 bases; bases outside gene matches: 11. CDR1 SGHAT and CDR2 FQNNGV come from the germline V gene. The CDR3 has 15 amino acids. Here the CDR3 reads CASSLRDRGINEQYF. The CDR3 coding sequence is TGTGCCAGCTCGCTCCGGGACAGGGGGATAAACGAGCAGTACTTC.

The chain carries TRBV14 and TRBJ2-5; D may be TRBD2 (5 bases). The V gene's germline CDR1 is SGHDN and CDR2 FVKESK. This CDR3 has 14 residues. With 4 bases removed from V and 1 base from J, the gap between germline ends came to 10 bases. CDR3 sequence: CASSPRTPQETQYF. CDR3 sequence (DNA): TGTGCCAGCAGCCCCCGGACTCCCCAAGAGACCCAGTACTTC. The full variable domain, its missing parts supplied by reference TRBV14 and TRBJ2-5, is EAGVTQFPSHSVIEKGQTVTLRCDPISGHDNLYWYRRVMGKEIKFLLHFVKESKQDESGMPNNRFLAERTGGTYSTLKVQPAELEDSGVYFCASSPRTPQETQYFGPGTRLLVL.

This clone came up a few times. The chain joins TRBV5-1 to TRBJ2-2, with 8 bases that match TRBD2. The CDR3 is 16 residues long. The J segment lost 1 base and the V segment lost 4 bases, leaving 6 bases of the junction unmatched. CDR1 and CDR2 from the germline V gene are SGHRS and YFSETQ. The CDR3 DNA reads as TGCGCCAGCAGCCCAGGACTAGCCAGGAACACCGGGGAGCTGTTTTTT. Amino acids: CASSPGLARNTGELFF.

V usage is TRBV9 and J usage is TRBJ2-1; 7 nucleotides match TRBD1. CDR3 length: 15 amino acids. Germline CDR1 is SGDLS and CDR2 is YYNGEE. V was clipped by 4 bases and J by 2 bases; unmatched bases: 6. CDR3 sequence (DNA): TGTGCCAGCAGCTCTTCCGGGACAGCCTACAATGAGCAGTTCTTC. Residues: CASSSSGTAYNEQFF.

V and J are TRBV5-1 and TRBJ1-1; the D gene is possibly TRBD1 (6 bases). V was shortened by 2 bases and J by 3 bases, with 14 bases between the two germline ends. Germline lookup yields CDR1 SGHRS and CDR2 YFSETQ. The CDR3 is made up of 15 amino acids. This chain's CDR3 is CASSFVGGLDTEAFF. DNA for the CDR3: TGCGCCAGCAGCTTTGTTGGGGGGCTGGACACTGAAGCTTTCTTT.

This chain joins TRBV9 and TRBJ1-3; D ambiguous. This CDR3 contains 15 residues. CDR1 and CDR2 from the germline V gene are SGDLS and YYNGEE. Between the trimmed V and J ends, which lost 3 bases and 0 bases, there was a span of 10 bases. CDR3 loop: CASSADWFSGNTIYF. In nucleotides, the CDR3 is TGTGCCAGCAGCGCAGACTGGTTCTCTGGAAACACCATATATTTT.

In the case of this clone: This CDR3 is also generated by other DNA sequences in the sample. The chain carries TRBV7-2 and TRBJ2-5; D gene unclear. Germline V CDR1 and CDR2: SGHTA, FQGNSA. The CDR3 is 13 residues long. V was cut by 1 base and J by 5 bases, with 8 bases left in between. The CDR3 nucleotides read TGTGCCAGCAGCTTAGGGTTCTGGGAGACCCAGTACTTC. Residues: CASSLGFWETQYF. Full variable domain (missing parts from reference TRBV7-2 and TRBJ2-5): GAGVSQSPSNKVTEKGKDVELRCDPISGHTALYWYRQSLGQGLEFLIYFQGNSAPDKSGLPSDRFSAERTGGSVSTLTIQRTQQEDSAVYLCASSLGFWETQYFGPGTRLLVL.